These T cell receptor beta chains were read from a single sample in a study of blood T cell repertoires in COVID-19. The assay was immunoSEQ multiplex PCR, and TCRdb's table has in-frame clones only and misses some. The sample has just over 95,000 clones, roughly 87% seen once; the top ten hold approximately 18%. The material sequenced was peripheral blood. The receptors originated from an elderly man with acute or convalescent COVID-19. Each CDR3 is given with its conserved first and last residue. The D gene is left open where the match is weak. Clone sizes are given selectively: once, few, many, or a class where the clone is expanded.

once	TRBJ2-1	TRBV6-1	TRBD1	CASSDPGQGDNEQFF	TGTGCCAGCAGTGACCCGGGACAGGGAGACAATGAGCAGTTCTTC
NA	TRBJ2-7	TRBV11-2	NA	CASSLTLGGSSYEQYF	TGTGCCAGCAGCTTGACCCTAGGAGGGAGCTCCTACGAGCAGTACTTC
NA	TRBJ2-3	TRBV7-2	TRBD2	CASSLSGLQSTGTQYF	TGTGCCAGCAGCTTATCGGGACTACAATCAACGGGTACGCAGTATTTT
NA	TRBJ1-2	TRBV6-5	TRBD1	CASSRDSNYGYTF	TGTGCCAGCAGTAGGGACAGCAACTATGGCTACACCTTC
NA	TRBJ1-5	TRBV9	NA	CASSVEGQKNQPQHF	TGTGCCAGCAGCGTAGAAGGACAGAAAAATCAGCCCCAGCATTTT
NA	TRBJ2-1	TRBV11-3	TRBD2	CASSPPLTSGRLNEQFF	TGTGCCAGCAGCCCTCCACTGACTAGCGGGAGGCTTAATGAGCAGTTCTTC
NA	TRBJ1-6	TRBV28	TRBD1	CASSLSRDRVGSPLHF	TGTGCCAGCAGTTTATCCCGGGACAGGGTGGGATCACCCCTCCACTTT
NA	TRBJ2-7	TRBV6-2/TRBV6-3	NA	CASSSLRASATYEQYF	TGTGCCAGCAGTTCCTTACGGGCTAGCGCGACCTACGAGCAGTACTTC
NA	TRBJ2-1	TRBV27	NA	CASSFRPYNEQFF	TGTGCCAGCAGTTTCAGGCCCTACAATGAGCAGTTCTTC
NA	TRBJ2-7	TRBV9	NA	CASSVGVSDRYEQYF	TGTGCCAGCAGCGTAGGTGTGAGCGACCGGTACGAGCAGTACTTC
NA	TRBJ1-4	TRBV29-1	TRBD1	CSSRGQAGANEKLFF	TGCAGCTCCCGCGGACAGGCCGGAGCTAATGAAAAACTGTTTTTT
NA	TRBJ1-1	TRBV28	NA	CASSFSGLGNTEAFF	TGTGCCAGCAGTTTTTCAGGGCTAGGGAACACTGAAGCTTTCTTT